The T cell receptor (beta chain) under discussion was sequenced for a study of T cell responses to AZD1222 COVID-19 vaccine. Study-wide findings and caveats: The breadth and depth of Spike-specific TCRs increased once two AZD1222 doses had been given. Dominant at 160-218 and 743-854, vaccine-associated CD4 TCRs also spanned spike.

Remarks on this clone: Its antigen is not identified.

Clones were read by immunoSEQ multiplex PCR, and TCRdb kept only the in-frame ones, dropping some. The top ten clones hold over 8% of a sample with some 110,000 clones, roughly 91% of them seen once. The sample here was peripheral blood, taken on day 0 of AZD1222 vaccination. This sequence was found in an adult in good health.

CDR3 in DNA: TGTGCCAGCAGTCCTGGACAGCGGCCAGAAGAGACCCAGTACTTC. Encoded protein: CASSPGQRPEETQYF. This chain links TRBV7-3 with TRBJ2-5, with a weak D call TRBD1 (6 bases). The CDR3 loop spans 15 amino acids. Germline V gene data show CDR1 as SGHTA and CDR2 as FQGTGA. Trimming pared 6 bases from V and 3 bases from J, leaving 17 bases between.